A single sample gave rise to the 25 T cell receptor beta chains below, sequenced in a study of blood T cell repertoires in COVID-19. Using immunoSEQ multiplex PCR, the repertoire was profiled, and TCRdb retains in-frame clones only, with some absent. In the table there are 35,000 to 45,000 clones, nearly 80% of which are singletons. Specimen: peripheral blood. The source is a man aged 65 to 85 with acute or convalescent COVID-19.

The chain has TRBV10-1 and TRBJ2-3; 10 bases match TRBD1. CDR1 is WNHNN and CDR2 is SYGVQD in the germline V gene (reference sequence). Losses at the gene ends were 1 base for V and 6 bases for J; bases not matched to a gene: 1. This CDR3 spans 14 amino acids. CDR3 nucleotide sequence: TGCGCCAGCAGTGAGTGGGGACAGGGGGATACGCAGTATTTT. It encodes CASSEWGQGDTQYF.

The chain has TRBV4-1 and TRBJ1-3; tentative D call: TRBD1 (5 bases). The CDR3 loop spans 18 amino acids. V was cut by 4 bases and J by 4 bases, with 23 bases left in between. The germline V gene has CDR1 MGHRA and CDR2 YSYEKL. CDR3 nucleotide sequence: TGCGCCAGCAGCCCGACCGGAACGACAGCCAACCTGGGAAACACCATATATTTT. It translates to CASSPTGTTANLGNTIYF.

The rearrangement uses TRBV2 and TRBJ1-2; possible D gene TRBD1, 6 bases. CDR1 SNHLY and CDR2 FYNNEI come from the germline V gene. This CDR3 comprises 14 residues. V was clipped by 4 bases and J by 6 bases, with 15 bases between them. The CDR3 DNA is TGTGCCAGCAGTGGGCAGTCCGCAGGGGATGGCTACACCTTC. This sequence encodes CASSGQSAGDGYTF.

This clone was picked up a small number of times. CDR3 in DNA: TGTGCCAGCAGCCAAGGGTCCGGGGGGAGGGAGACCCAGTACTTC. It yields the protein CASSQGSGGRETQYF. The V and J genes are TRBV4-2 and TRBJ2-5; 7 bases map to TRBD2. Germline trimming cut 1 base from V and 5 bases from J; bases unmatched to any gene: 7. The CDR3 runs 15 residues. CDR1 is LGHNA and CDR2 is YNFKEQ in the germline V gene.

The genes are TRBV9 and TRBJ2-1, with 7 bases matching TRBD1. This CDR3 region has 15 residues. The V and J ends lost 4 bases and 6 bases, in that order; junction bases with no gene match: 10. The germline CDR1 and CDR2 sequences are SGDLS and YYNGEE. CDR3 loop: CASSLPGTAVNEQFF. The CDR3 bases are TGTGCCAGCAGCCTACCCGGGACAGCAGTCAATGAGCAGTTCTTC.

The V and J genes are TRBV7-9 and TRBJ2-5, with TRBD2 matching 12 bases. The CDR3 sequence is 16 residues long. Germline lookup yields CDR1 SEHNR and CDR2 FQNEAQ (reference sequence). V lost 5 bases and J lost 1; bases outside the gene matches: 5. CDR3 amino acids: CASSLASGGGQETQYF. The DNA of the CDR3 is TGTGCCAGCAGCCTTGCTAGCGGGGGGGGCCAAGAGACCCAGTACTTC.

The V call is TRBV6-4, the J call TRBJ1-2; D is unclear. Germline V gene lookup returns CDR1 MRHNA and CDR2 SNTAGT. V was pared by 6 bases and J by 0 bases, with 8 bases between. The CDR3 consists of 13 residues. The CDR3 region has the DNA TGTGCCAGCAGGGGAGAACCTAACTATGGCTACACCTTC. The encoded protein is CASRGEPNYGYTF.

The rearrangement uses TRBV28 and TRBJ1-6, with TRBD1 as a possible D gene (5 bases). The CDR3 is 15 residues long. V was cut by 4 bases and J by 7 bases, with 14 bases left in between. Germline-derived CDR1 and CDR2 are MDHEN and SYDVKM. The CDR3 protein is CASSSLGGINSPLHF. The CDR3, as DNA: TGTGCCAGCAGTTCCCTTGGGGGGATAAATTCACCCCTCCACTTT.

The V call is TRBV7-2, the J call TRBJ1-2; 7 bases align to TRBD1. This CDR3 is built from 12 residues. The J segment lost 8 bases and the V segment lost 1 base, leaving 1 base of the junction unmatched. Germline V lookup: CDR1 SGHTA, CDR2 FQGNSA. Here the CDR3 reads CASSLEQGGYTF. Written as DNA, the CDR3 is TGTGCCAGCAGCTTAGAACAGGGGGGCTACACCTTC.

V gene TRBV28 combines with J gene TRBJ1-1; maybe TRBD1 (5 bases). Trimming took off 4 bases at V and 1 base at J, with 7 bases between the two ends. There are 13 residues in the CDR3. Germline values: CDR1 MDHEN, CDR2 SYDVKM. The CDR3, as DNA: TGTGCCAGCAGTTCCCAGGGGAACACTGAAGCTTTCTTT. Its protein product is CASSSQGNTEAFF.

The sample holds a few counts of this clone. V and J are TRBV7-9 and TRBJ1-3; possible D gene TRBD1, 6 bases. This CDR3 comprises 16 residues. CDR1 and CDR2 from the germline V gene are SEHNR and FQNEAQ (reference sequence). V lost 7 bases, J lost 4 bases, and 20 bases lay in between. The CDR3: CASTPVVGAGGNTIYF. The CDR3 region has the DNA TGTGCCAGCACCCCGGTAGTGGGGGCTGGAGGAAACACCATATATTTT.

This clone appeared a single time. V gene TRBV28 combines with J gene TRBJ1-6; 11 bases agree with TRBD1. Looked up from germline, CDR1 is MDHEN and CDR2 is SYDVKM. The length of the CDR3 is 16 residues. The trim removed 6 bases at V and 10 bases at J, leaving 11 bases unmatched. The CDR3 sequence: CASSLGTGGLWSPLHF. The DNA of the CDR3 is TGTGCCAGCAGCTTGGGGACAGGGGGATTATGGTCACCCCTCCACTTT.

This clone was seen just once. The genes are TRBV24-1 and TRBJ2-5, with TRBD1 identical over 9 bases. With V trimmed by 6 bases and J by 3 bases, 4 bases remained unmatched. CDR3 length: 14 residues. Germline CDR1 and CDR2: KGHDR and SFDVKD. The CDR3 nucleotides read TGTGCCACCAGTCCACAGGGGGCGGAAGAGACCCAGTACTTC. Amino acids: CATSPQGAEETQYF.

V and J are TRBV7-2 and TRBJ2-7; D perhaps matches TRBD1 (6 bases). V lost 5 bases and J lost 0, with 14 bases in between. Germline V gives CDR1 SGHTA, CDR2 FQGNSA. The CDR3 length is 15 residues. For the CDR3, the DNA is TGTGCCAGCAGCCCCCTCCCGACAGGCTCCTACGAGCAGTACTTC. Amino acids: CASSPLPTGSYEQYF.

The gene calls are TRBV7-2 and TRBJ2-5; a possible D gene is TRBD1 (5 bases). CDR3 size: 14 residues. Trimming pared 5 bases from V and 6 bases from J, leaving 16 bases between. Looked up from germline, CDR1 is SGHTA and CDR2 is FQGNSA. This chain's CDR3 is CASSPGQGAKTQYF. For the CDR3, the DNA is TGTGCCAGCAGCCCAGGGCAGGGTGCAAAGACCCAGTACTTC.

The chain employs TRBV2 and TRBJ1-2; weak D call: TRBD1 (5 bases). CDR1 and CDR2 from the germline V gene are SNHLY and FYNNEI. The CDR3 runs to 11 residues. Trimming took 6 bases from V and 6 from J, leaving 8 bases between them. This chain's CDR3 is CASRGPDGYTF. The CDR3 coding sequence is TGTGCCAGCAGGGGGCCAGATGGCTACACCTTC.

This clone has just a few counts. This chain joins TRBV11-2 and TRBJ2-5; TRBD1 agrees at 9 bases. Germline V gene lookup returns CDR1 SGHAT and CDR2 FQNNGV. Germline trimming cut 4 bases from V and 5 bases from J; bases unmatched to any gene: 8. CDR3 size: 15 residues. Written as DNA, the CDR3 is TGTGCCAGCAGCTATCCAGGGACAGGGAGGGAGACCCAGTACTTC. As protein: CASSYPGTGRETQYF.

The V call is TRBV9, the J call TRBJ2-7, with a possible D match to TRBD1 (6 bases). CDR3 length: 15 residues. Deletions cut 1 base from V and 6 bases from J, with 17 bases between. The germline V gene encodes CDR1 SGDLS and CDR2 YYNGEE. The CDR3 DNA is TGTGCCAGCAGCGTAACCCCAGGGGTTTGGGTCGAGCAGTACTTC. This translates into CASSVTPGVWVEQYF.

V is TRBV5-5 and J is TRBJ1-1, with D possibly matching TRBD1 (5 bases). Trimming shortened V by 2 bases and J by 1 base, and 9 bases separated the two germline ends. This CDR3 contains 14 residues. Germline V gives CDR1 SGHKS, CDR2 YYEKEE (reference sequence). CDR3 in amino acids: CASSLFQGNTEAFF. In nucleotides, the CDR3 is TGTGCCAGCAGCTTATTTCAGGGGAACACTGAAGCTTTCTTT.

This chain links TRBV11-3 with TRBJ2-7; 9 bases line up with TRBD1. The CDR3 sequence is 15 residues long. Trimming at V came to 3 bases and at J to 3 bases, leaving 6 bases not matched to a gene. Germline V gene lookup returns CDR1 SGHNT and CDR2 YENEEA. This CDR3 is CASSFGGTGNYEQYF. The CDR3 DNA follows: TGTGCCAGCAGCTTTGGGGGGACAGGGAACTACGAGCAGTACTTC.

CDR3 DNA: TGTGCCAGCGAGCGGGACTATGGCTACACCTTC. This sequence encodes CASERDYGYTF. The chain is built from TRBV2 and TRBJ1-2; no firm D call. V gave up 8 bases and J gave up 3 bases, with 7 bases separating them. Per the germline V gene, CDR1 is SNHLY and CDR2 is FYNNEI. CDR3 length equals 11 residues.

The chain uses TRBV6-5 and TRBJ1-2; D gene ambiguous. CDR1 is MNHEY and CDR2 is SVGAGI in the germline V gene. The CDR3 length is 14 residues. V dropped 7 bases and J dropped 0 bases, with 12 bases sitting between them. The CDR3 nucleotides read TGTGCCAGCACCTCGGCAGGTCCTAACTATGGCTACACCTTC. Residues: CASTSAGPNYGYTF.

The CDR3 DNA follows: TGTGCCAGCAGCTCACCAGGGATGAACACTGAAGCTTTCTTT. This sequence encodes CASSSPGMNTEAFF. The chain has TRBV3-1 (or the pseudogene TRBV3-2) and TRBJ1-1; possibly TRBD1 for D (5 bases). This CDR3 has 14 amino acids. Looked up from germline, CDR1 is LGHDT and CDR2 is YNNKEL (reference sequence). Trimming pared 5 bases from V and 0 bases from J, leaving 10 bases between.

This chain links TRBV7-2 with TRBJ1-2; 7 bases are shared with TRBD1. Germline V gives CDR1 SGHTA, CDR2 FQGNSA. This CDR3 is built from 15 residues. V dropped 4 bases and J dropped 4; count of bases not matched to a gene: 9. This CDR3 is CASSSQTGPGYGYTF. The DNA of the CDR3 is TGTGCCAGCAGCTCACAGACAGGGCCTGGCTATGGCTACACCTTC.

This clone was seen only once. The chain combines TRBV10-3 with TRBJ1-1, with D perhaps TRBD1 (5 bases). Germline V gene data show CDR1 as ENHRY and CDR2 as SYGVKD. V was trimmed by 2 bases and J by 1 base, leaving 11 bases between them. The CDR3 spans 15 residues. The CDR3: CAISEAGESNTEAFF. The CDR3 nucleotides are TGTGCCATCAGTGAGGCGGGGGAATCGAACACTGAAGCTTTCTTT.